This T cell receptor beta chain was sequenced in a study of cytomegalovirus exposure and HLA in healthy donors. General study findings and limits: A later analysis found most CMV-associated TCR beta chains apparently HLA-restricted.

The PCR was carried out with 60 Vbeta primers and 13 Jbeta primers. Only in-frame clones appear in the TCRdb table, and some are missing; sequencing was by immunoSEQ multiplex PCR. The data hold some 100,000 clones, with 76% observed a single time. Trimming left V 2 bases short and J 4 bases short, with 16 bases between. Germline CDR1 SGHNT, CDR2 YYREEE (reference sequence). The CDR3 covers 16 residues. Notes on this clone: Its antigen is as yet unknown.

This clonotype was obtained from a man aged 35 to 55 in good health and CMV-seronegative. This chain uses TRBV5-4 with TRBJ2-1; possible D gene TRBD2, 6 bases. The material sequenced was PBMCs. This chain's CDR3 is CASSFPRLRGYNEQFF. CDR3 in DNA: TGTGCCAGCAGCTTCCCCAGGTTGCGGGGATACAATGAGCAGTTCTTC.